This T cell receptor (beta chain) was recorded in a study of technical replicates of blood from a few donors. This CDR3 has 17 residues. V shed 0 bases and J 3 bases; nucleotides not matched to a gene: 11. Germline CDR1 SQVTM, CDR2 ANQGSEA. Assay used: immunoSEQ multiplex PCR; TCRdb lists only in-frame clones, some missing. The sample has about 81,000 clones; about 96% are singletons. The sequencing sample was made of T cells isolated from PBMCs. The TCR was taken from a human donor in good health. V and J are TRBV29-1 and TRBJ2-3, with TRBD1 matching 8 bases. This CDR3 is CSVEESVRGRMTDTQYF. The CDR3 nucleotides are TGCAGCGTTGAAGAATCGGTCAGGGGGCGCATGACAGATACGCAGTATTTT.